This TCR beta chain was sequenced in a study of T cell repertoires in cytomegalovirus infection. Study-wide context: Used in the study were CMV epitopes, some recently identified and HLA-C-restricted, others well-studied and HLA-B-restricted. Shared public TCR beta signatures pointed to both CMV infection and a matching HLA type.

MiXCR, run by TCRdb on the reads, gives a single entry per CDR3 protein. The sample includes around 800,000 distinct CDR3 sequences, roughly 33% of them seen just once. The V gene lost 8 bases and the J gene lost 5 bases, with 13 bases spanning the gap. This CDR3 comprises 13 residues. In germline, CDR1 is LNHDA, CDR2 SQIVND (reference sequence). Study results and limitations: Carriers of CMV plus the relevant HLA were identified by cumulative public TCR beta family frequency. Ex vivo, HLA-C-restricted CMV-specific TCR beta clonotypes prevailed over the rest of the response.

To note about this clonotype: The antigen remains undetermined.

The material was cultured CD8+ T cells from PBMCs, obtained from culture after CMV antigen stimulation. The genes are TRBV19 and TRBJ1-5; TRBD1 is a possible D gene (6 bases). This clonotype was sampled from a human donor in good health (CMV status not recorded). Some clones in this sample may be carry-over from other donors' samples. The CDR3 DNA follows: TGTGCCAGTGAAGGGGGGTACGATCAGCCCCAGCATTTT. It translates to CASEGGYDQPQHF.